This T cell receptor beta chain was observed in a study of blood T cell repertoires in COVID-19. Study-level information: The study drew acute and convalescent COVID-19 samples from the United States, Italy and Spain. Nucleic acid was either cDNA or gDNA, and it came from T cells, B-cell-depleted T cells, or PBMCs.

This CDR3 has 15 residues. Germline V gene sequence: CDR1 SGHAT, CDR2 FQNNGV. V was pared by 5 bases and J by 4 bases, with 17 bases between. Authors' analysis steps: Amplification of reference gene primers was used by the study to estimate nucleated cell counts. Data came from immunoSEQ multiplex PCR; TCRdb stores just in-frame clones and leaves some out. D and trimming were read from the DNA, whereas the V and J calls and clone size are those reported in that table. The data hold 30,000 to 40,000 clones, with approximately 77% observed a single time. The specimen sequenced was peripheral blood. This clonotype originated in a human donor in a cohort sampled during active COVID-19. V usage is TRBV11-2 and J usage is TRBJ1-2, with D perhaps TRBD1 (5 bases). CDR3 loop: CASSHSGVKGYGYTF. For the CDR3, the DNA is TGTGCCAGCAGCCATTCGGGGGTGAAGGGCTATGGCTACACCTTC.